This TCR beta chain originates from a study of shared clonotypes between healthy human individuals (TCRdb year 2020). The study in broad terms: The cohort comprised a couple of women and a few men aged 18 to 49 years. Between about 0.85 and 8.9 billion PBMCs per donor were obtained by leukapheresis. The study deeply sequenced blood TCR repertoires of five healthy adults to estimate repertoire size and the extent of clonotype sharing between individuals. For each donor, CD4 naive and CD4 memory were each given three plates, CD8 naive was given two plates, and CD8 memory was given one plate. To increase sequencing depth and limit assay-specific biases, different laboratories used diverse techniques to prepare libraries and sequence TCR repertoires. Results the study describes overall, beyond this receptor: The small number of donors limited the genetic and exposure-history diversity represented. Sampling was restricted to blood, and TCR repertoires in tissue are likely to differ from TCR repertoires in blood. Higher generation probabilities were observed for clonotypes shared by all four sorted-subset donors than for non-shared clonotypes. Naive subsets generally had larger estimated clonotype richness than memory subsets did. Pairwise subsampling led to the expectation that sequencing depth would affect the degree of clonotype sharing among donors. Across several donors, about 5.2% of naive CD4, roughly 3.4% of naive CD8, about 2% of memory CD4, and 0.4% of memory CD8 clonotypes were shared. Even with the large sequencing depth, rarefaction of the sorted-subset datasets indicated that sequencing was incomplete.

The CDR3 starts with the cysteine, ends with the phenylalanine, and has 9 residues. Only the CDR3 DNA stays, 27 bases, in frame from base 1. The germline V gene specifies SGHTS as CDR1 and YDEGEE as CDR2. Trimming costs V 3 bases and J 5 bases, and their ends lie 0 bases apart. TCR CDR3 regions were amplified from genomic DNA by multiplex PCR using the deep immunoSEQ assay. Genomic DNA extracted from each cell subset was distributed evenly over all wells of several immunoSEQ 96-well plates, and each plate served as one replicate. For sorted subsets, approximately 210 ng of genomic DNA, equivalent to roughly 30,000 T cell genomes, went into each replicate PCR. The purified libraries were quantified using a Qubit 3.0 fluorometer, sized with a Bioanalyzer 2100, and then quantified again using the KAPA Library Quantification kit. Every immunoSEQ 96-well plate was sequenced on a dedicated single-read 150-cycle Illumina NextSeq 550 flow cell. Concerning the study's data processing: The immunoSEQ output contained only junctional sequences without quality scores, so filtering could not match that applied to full-length reads. To assign V/J genes and CDR3, sequences were annotated against IMGT germline references using PyIR, a Python wrapper for IgBLAST v1.9. Reads were removed for weak V/J assignments (E-value above 1e-6), missing CDR3, stop codons, out-of-frame junctions, or ambiguous translated residues. V3J clonotypes were defined as sequences sharing an identical inferred V gene, J gene, and CDR3 amino acid sequence. To compute the percentage overlap between repertoires, the number of shared unique clonotypes was divided by the size of the smaller repertoire. Repertoire richness was assessed with RTK rarefaction, the Chao1 estimator, and Recon v2.1 estimates of unobserved clonotypes. OLGA was used to compute generation probabilities for all TCRbeta clonotypes that the gDNA method yielded from several donors. TCRdb holds this immuneACCESS table with in-frame rearrangements only. Some clones are missing; in checked studies, unresolved V genes explain under half, and the rest has no known cause. V and J calls and clone size are given by that table; D and trimming were obtained from the DNA. Counted in this sample were over a million clones; around 74% of them appeared once. The ten biggest clones cover 1.4% to 1.5% of the sample.

Healthy HIV-negative adults with no recently reported acute infections or vaccinations were included as donors. Every donor was a Caucasian adult residing in Nashville, Tennessee, USA. CD4+ T cells were enriched by magnetic negative selection; naive cells were then positively selected on CD45RA, and the negative fraction formed the memory subset. Blood was collected by leukapheresis, and PBMCs were isolated by Ficoll-Histopaque density gradient centrifugation and then cryopreserved in liquid nitrogen vapor phase. Analytical flow cytometry was used to check the purity and quantity of each magnetically sorted T cell population. Each sorted fraction had its genomic DNA isolated and then quantified by UV absorbance on a Nanodrop 2000c. For this clone: It has no known antigen specificity. Base qualities are not recorded, but no much larger clone differs from it by a single base.

Source material: memory CD4+ T cells sorted from blood. In light of the paper, this sample's cell subset or site label describes: CD45RA-negative fraction. The chain uses TRBV5-8 and TRBJ2-7, with no reliable assignment of the D segment. The receptor comes from a man aged 18 to 30 in good health. The nucleotides read TGTGCCAGCAGCTACGAGCAGTACTTC. It codes for CASSYEQYF. The entire variable domain, with the stretches around the CDR3 drawn from the reference TRBV5-8 and TRBJ2-7 proteins, is EAGVTQSPTHLIKTRGQQATLRCSPISGHTSVYWYQQALGLGLQFLLWYDEGEERNRGNFPPRFSGRQFPNYSSELNVNALELEDSALYLCASSYEQYFGPGTRLTVT.